The 4 T cell receptor beta chains given below trace back to one sample, sequenced in a study of T cell responses to AZD1222 COVID-19 vaccine. The table came from immunoSEQ multiplex PCR; TCRdb's copy has only in-frame clones and leaves some out. This table holds about 84,000 clones, 70% to 90% found once. The specimen was peripheral blood, collected on day 0 of AZD1222 vaccination. These receptors were taken from an adult in good health.

The chain is built from TRBV27 and TRBJ2-3; 11 bases fit TRBD2. Trimming at V came to 7 bases and at J to 0 bases, leaving 9 bases not matched to a gene. Germline loops: CDR1 MNHEY, CDR2 SMNVEV (reference sequence). The CDR3 is 17 amino acids. The CDR3 loop reads CASMTLAGAISTDTQYF. The CDR3 DNA reads as TGTGCCAGCATGACACTAGCGGGAGCTATAAGCACAGATACGCAGTATTTT.

The rearrangement uses TRBV7-2 and TRBJ2-6; 8 bases map to TRBD1. Losses at the gene ends were 6 bases for V and 8 bases for J; bases not matched to a gene: 6. The germline CDR1 and CDR2 sequences are SGHTA and FQGNSA. This CDR3 is built from 14 residues. The CDR3 reads CASSYGQGSNVLTF. CDR3 DNA: TGTGCCAGCAGTTACGGACAGGGCTCCAACGTCCTGACTTTC.

This rearrangement joins TRBV10-2 to TRBJ1-5; tentatively, D is TRBD1 (5 bases). Germline CDR1 reads WSHSY; CDR2 reads SAAADI. CDR3 size: 13 residues. The germline V and J ends were trimmed by 2 bases and 9 bases, with 11 bases remaining between them. CDR3 coding DNA: TGCGCCAGCAGTGAGGGGACCGTTTGGCCCCAGCATTTT. It codes for CASSEGTVWPQHF.

This chain uses TRBV12-3 or TRBV12-4 with TRBJ2-7, with 8 positions matching TRBD1. The CDR3 spans 12 residues. The V gene end was trimmed by 6 bases and the J gene end by 9 bases; junction bases not matched to a gene: 7. The CDR3 sequence is CASSPDRGRQYF. The CDR3 DNA is TGTGCCAGCAGCCCAGACAGGGGACGGCAGTACTTC.